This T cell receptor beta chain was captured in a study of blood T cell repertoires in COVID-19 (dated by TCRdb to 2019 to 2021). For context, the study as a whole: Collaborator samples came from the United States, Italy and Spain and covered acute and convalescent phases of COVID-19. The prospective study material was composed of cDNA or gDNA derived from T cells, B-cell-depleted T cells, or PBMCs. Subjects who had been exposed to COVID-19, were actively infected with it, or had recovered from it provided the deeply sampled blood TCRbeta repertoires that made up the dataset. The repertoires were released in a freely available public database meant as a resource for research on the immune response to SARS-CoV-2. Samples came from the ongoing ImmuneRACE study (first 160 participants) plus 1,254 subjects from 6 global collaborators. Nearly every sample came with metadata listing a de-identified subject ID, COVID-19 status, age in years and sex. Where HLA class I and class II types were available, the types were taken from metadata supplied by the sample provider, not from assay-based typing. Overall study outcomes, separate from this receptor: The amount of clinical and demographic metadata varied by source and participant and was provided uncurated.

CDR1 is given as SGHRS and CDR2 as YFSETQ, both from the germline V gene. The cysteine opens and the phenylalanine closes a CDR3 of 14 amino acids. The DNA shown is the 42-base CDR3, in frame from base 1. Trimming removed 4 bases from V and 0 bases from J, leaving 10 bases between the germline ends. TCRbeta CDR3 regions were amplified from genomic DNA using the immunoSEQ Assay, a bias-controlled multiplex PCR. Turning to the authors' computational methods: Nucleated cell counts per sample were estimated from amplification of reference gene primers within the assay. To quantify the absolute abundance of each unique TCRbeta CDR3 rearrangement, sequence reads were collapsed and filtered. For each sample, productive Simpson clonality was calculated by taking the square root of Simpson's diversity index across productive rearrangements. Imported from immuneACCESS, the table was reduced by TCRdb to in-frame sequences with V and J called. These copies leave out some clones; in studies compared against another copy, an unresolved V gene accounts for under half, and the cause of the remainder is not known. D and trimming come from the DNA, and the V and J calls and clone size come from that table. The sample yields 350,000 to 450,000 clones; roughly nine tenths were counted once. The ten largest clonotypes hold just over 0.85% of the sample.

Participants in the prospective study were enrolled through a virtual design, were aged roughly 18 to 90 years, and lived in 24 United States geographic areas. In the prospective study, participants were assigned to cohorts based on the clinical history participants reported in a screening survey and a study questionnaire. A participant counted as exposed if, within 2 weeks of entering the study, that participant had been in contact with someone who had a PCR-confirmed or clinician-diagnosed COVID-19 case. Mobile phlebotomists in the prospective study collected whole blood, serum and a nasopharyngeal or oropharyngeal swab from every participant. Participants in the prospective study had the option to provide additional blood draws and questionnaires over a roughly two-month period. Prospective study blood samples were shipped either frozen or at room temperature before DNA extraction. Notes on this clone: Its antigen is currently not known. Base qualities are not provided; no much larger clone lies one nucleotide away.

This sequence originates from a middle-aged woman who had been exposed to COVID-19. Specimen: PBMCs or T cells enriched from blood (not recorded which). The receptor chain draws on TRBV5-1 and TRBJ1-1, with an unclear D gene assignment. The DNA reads TGCGCCAGCAGCCAGGAGGGCTTGAACACTGAAGCTTTCTTT. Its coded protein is CASSQEGLNTEAFF.